This is a list of T cell receptor beta chains from one sample in a study of blood T cells in healthy people across ages. Each CDR3 protein gets one entry after TCRdb re-called the 5' RACE reads with MiXCR. The data show about 1.6 million distinct CDR3 sequences, with roughly 32% seen just once and approximately 10% held by the top ten. Material: blood. These receptors came from a woman in her twenties or thirties in good health. Each CDR3 is given with its conserved first and last residue. The D gene is left open where the match is weak. The listing skips clone size in some rows; elsewhere it reads once, few, many or a size class.

length	V	size	J	D	CDR3	DNA
16	TRBV11-3	.	TRBJ2-3	.	CASSLGRGYSTDTQYF	TGTGCCAGCAGCCTCGGGCGGGGTTACAGCACAGATACGCAGTATTTT
16	TRBV28	.	TRBJ1-4	.	CASSFAHSEANEKLFF	TGTGCCAGCAGTTTTGCACACTCAGAGGCTAATGAAAAACTGTTTTTT
12	TRBV28	.	TRBJ2-5	.	CASKASQETQYF	TGTGCCAGCAAGGCCAGCCAAGAGACCCAGTACTTC
14	TRBV3-1	.	TRBJ1-1	.	CASSQVTGPPEAFF	TGTGCCAGCAGCCAAGTCACAGGGCCACCTGAAGCTTTCTTT
15	TRBV2	.	TRBJ1-5	TRBD1	CASSLDRARNQPQHF	TGTGCCAGCAGTCTAGACAGGGCCCGCAATCAGCCCCAGCATTTT
15	TRBV28	few	TRBJ1-1	.	CASSSVWGKHTEAFF	TGTGCCAGCAGTTCCGTGTGGGGTAAGCACACTGAAGCTTTCTTT
16	TRBV11-2	.	TRBJ2-1	.	CASRRLRGSGDNEQFF	TGTGCCAGCAGGCGTCTCCGGGGTAGCGGCGACAATGAGCAGTTCTTC
12	TRBV25-1	.	TRBJ1-2	.	CASSRGLHGYTF	TGTGCCAGCTCGCGGGGGTTGCATGGCTACACCTTC
10	TRBV6-2/TRBV6-3	once	TRBJ1-2	.	CTSRGSGYTF	TGTACCAGCCGTGGAAGCGGCTACACCTTC
16	TRBV3-1	few	TRBJ1-2	.	CASSRHLTELNYGYTF	TGTGCCAGCAGCCGGCACTTGACAGAGCTTAACTATGGCTACACCTTC
15	TRBV5-1	once	TRBJ2-1	.	CASSSRTGSKNEQFF	TGCGCCAGCAGCTCCCGTACAGGGTCAAAAAATGAGCAGTTCTTC
13	TRBV27	few	TRBJ1-6	TRBD1	CASTRGRNSPLHF	TGTGCCAGTACCAGGGGGCGCAATTCACCCCTCCACTTT
16	TRBV7-8	.	TRBJ1-4	TRBD1	CASSSNRGRTNEKLFF	TGTGCCAGCAGCTCGAACAGGGGGCGTACTAATGAAAAACTGTTTTTT
18	TRBV7-9	.	TRBJ2-3	TRBD2	CASSQGRLAVIGTDTQYF	TGTGCCAGCAGCCAGGGGAGACTAGCGGTTATTGGCACAGATACGCAGTATTTT